This T cell receptor beta chain is from a study of cytotoxic CD8 clonotypes in ibrutinib-treated CLL. Turning to the study itself: Response sampling took place at median roughly twelve months of treatment, range 6 to 36.

Researchers set a sequencing depth target of 1 in 200,000 to 1 in 1 million T cells. Clones were read by immunoSEQ multiplex PCR, and TCRdb kept only the in-frame ones, dropping some. This table holds some 350,000 clones, about 61% found once. Study-level results: Clonality, elevated at ibrutinib response, dropped back toward baseline at progression. Public clonotypes, rarely seen, contracted or held steady on treatment.

This clone was observed a few times. The antigen is undetermined. Sample: PBMCs, taken after 36 months of ibrutinib treatment. The sequence derives from a human donor with chronic lymphocytic leukemia.

CDR3 DNA sequence: TGTGCCAGCAGCGTAGCCGATGGGGTTTACTATGGCTACACCTTC. Translated: CASSVADGVYYGYTF. J is TRBJ1-2 and V is TRBV9, with D hard to call. The CDR3 loop spans 15 amino acids. Germline loops: CDR1 SGDLS, CDR2 YYNGEE. The V gene lost 0 bases and the J gene lost 3 bases, with 12 bases spanning the gap.